This is a list of T cell receptor beta chains from one sample in a study of T cells in Graves' hyperthyroidism and ophthalmopathy. TCRdb re-derived calls from the multiplex PCR reads in MiXCR, one entry per CDR3 protein. The table lists about 560,000 distinct CDR3 sequences, about half of them singletons. Material: peripheral blood or thyroid tissue (not recorded which). The source is a woman younger than 30 with Graves' hyperthyroidism. Each CDR3 is given with its conserved first and last residue. A D gene is named only where the DNA matches it firmly. Only part of the rows carry a size: once, few, many, or a class if the clone is expanded.

cdr3_nt | cdr3_aa | v_call | d_call | clone_size | j_call
TGTGCCAGTAGAACCTCGGGACTGATCTCTGGGGCCAACGTCCTGACTTTC | CASRTSGLISGANVLTF | TRBV19 | - | - | TRBJ2-6
TGCAGCTCCGAGGACAGGGGACAATCTAACTATGGCTACACCTTC | CSSEDRGQSNYGYTF | TRBV29-1 | TRBD1 | - | TRBJ1-2
TGTGCCAGCAGTGACCAGGAACTCCAGCCCCAGCATTTT | CASSDQELQPQHF | TRBV2 | - | many | TRBJ1-5
TGTGCCAGCAGTCAAGACAGGCAGCCCCAGCATTTT | CASSQDRQPQHF | TRBV2 | - | few | TRBJ1-5
TGCAGCACATGGACGGTTTATGGCTACACCTTC | CSTWTVYGYTF | TRBV29-1 | - | many | TRBJ1-2
TGCGCCAGCCGCCAGAGGGGACTTGGTGAGACCCAGTACTTC | CASRQRGLGETQYF | TRBV5-1 | - | - | TRBJ2-5
TGCAGTGCTAGAGATGCAACTGAAGCTTTCTTT | CSARDATEAFF | TRBV20-1 | - | - | TRBJ1-1
TGTGCCAGCAGCTCGCCAGCTACTAACTATGGCTACACCTTC | CASSSPATNYGYTF | TRBV25-1 | - | - | TRBJ1-2
TGTGCCAGCAGCCCCCAGACAGGCCCGTCTAATTCACCCCTCCACTTT | CASSPQTGPSNSPLHF | TRBV7-8 | - | - | TRBJ1-6
TGTGCCACCAGCAGAACAGGGATTTCACCCCTCCACTTT | CATSRTGISPLHF | TRBV15 | - | many | TRBJ1-6
TGTGCCAGCAGCCCTCGACTGGGCGAGCAGTACTTC | CASSPRLGEQYF | TRBV9 | - | - | TRBJ2-7
TGCGCCAGCAGCCTGGGACTGGGGGAACTCTACGAGCAGTACTTC | CASSLGLGELYEQYF | TRBV5-1 | - | once | TRBJ2-7
TGTGCCAGCGGCAGACAGGGTGGTGGCTACACCTTC | CASGRQGGGYTF | TRBV2 | TRBD1 | - | TRBJ1-2
TGTGCCACCAGCAGAGATAAGGGGCCGCCTTACGAGCAGTACTTC | CATSRDKGPPYEQYF | TRBV15 | - | few | TRBJ2-7
TGTGCCAGCAGTGTTCGTTCGGGTTTCCAAGAGACCCAGTACTTC | CASSVRSGFQETQYF | TRBV2 | - | many | TRBJ2-5
TGCAGTGCCAAGAAAGGGGACGGTCAGCCCCAGCATTTT | CSAKKGDGQPQHF | TRBV20-1 | - | - | TRBJ1-5
TGTGCCAGCATGTCCTTTCCTGAAGCTTTCTTT | CASMSFPEAFF | TRBV2 | - | many | TRBJ1-1
TGTGCCAGCAGCTCGAGGGACAGGGGGCGGGACGAGCAGTACTTC | CASSSRDRGRDEQYF | TRBV7-3 | TRBD1 | few | TRBJ2-7
TGCGCCACCTCACAGGGAGAGGGGTACGAGCAGTACTTC | CATSQGEGYEQYF | TRBV5-1 | - | few | TRBJ2-7
TGTGCCACCAGCAGTCACCGACAGTTTACGTCCTACGAGCAGTACTTC | CATSSHRQFTSYEQYF | TRBV15 | - | - | TRBJ2-7
TGCGCCAGCAGTGAGAGCAGGAGAGCCCACAATCAGCCCCAGCATTTT | CASSESRRAHNQPQHF | TRBV10-2 | - | many | TRBJ1-5
TGTGCCAGCAGTGAAGCTAGAAATTATGAGACCCAGTACTTC | CASSEARNYETQYF | TRBV2 | - | many | TRBJ2-5
TGTGCCAGCAGCTTGGACAGCTTATCAGGAGAGAGGGATGGCTACACCTTC | CASSLDSLSGERDGYTF | TRBV7-9 | - | - | TRBJ1-2
TGCAGTGCTAGGCACAGGACGAACACCGGGGAGCTGTTTTTT | CSARHRTNTGELFF | TRBV20-1 | - | few | TRBJ2-2
TGTGCCAGCAGCGGATACTACTGGGACAGGGGGATCCTCGATGGCTACACCTTC | CASSGYYWDRGILDGYTF | TRBV9 | TRBD1 | - | TRBJ1-2
TGTGTGCAGGAAAGGACGAACACTGAAGCTTTCTTT | CVQERTNTEAFF | TRBV2 | - | many | TRBJ1-1
TGTGCCAGCAGCCCTAACTTGGGGCACTATGGCTACACCTTC | CASSPNLGHYGYTF | TRBV7-6 | - | many | TRBJ1-2
TGTGCCAGCAGCTTAGCCTATGCGGGAGGGCCGGAGCAGTACTTC | CASSLAYAGGPEQYF | TRBV7-9 | TRBD2 | - | TRBJ2-7
TGTGCCAGCAGCTACCAACCGGGACCTGACTACGAGCAGTACTTC | CASSYQPGPDYEQYF | TRBV10-2 | - | few | TRBJ2-7
TGCAGTGCCGAGGGACCGACAGCCTCAGACACTGAAGCTTTCTTT | CSAEGPTASDTEAFF | TRBV20-1 | - | - | TRBJ1-1
TGTGCCAGCAGCTTAGCGCTACGGGGACAAAGAGGTGAAGCTTTCTTT | CASSLALRGQRGEAFF | TRBV7-9 | - | - | TRBJ1-1
TGTGCCAGCAGCCAATACAGGGGGGCCTACAATGAGCAGTTCTTC | CASSQYRGAYNEQFF | TRBV4-2 | TRBD1 | - | TRBJ2-1
TGTGCCAGCAGCCCGAGCGGCAGGACATACACTGAAGCTTTCTTT | CASSPSGRTYTEAFF | TRBV7-9 | - | few | TRBJ1-1
TGTGCCCGATCAGCCGGGACGCTCAGCTCCTATAATTCACCCCTCCACTTT | CARSAGTLSSYNSPLHF | TRBV2 | - | many | TRBJ1-6
TGTGCCAGTAGTTCTCGGACTAGCGGGTCAGAGACCCAGTACTTC | CASSSRTSGSETQYF | TRBV19 | TRBD2 | - | TRBJ2-5
TGCAGTGCTGCGCTCGACAGGAACACTGAAGCTTTCTTT | CSAALDRNTEAFF | TRBV20-1 | - | few | TRBJ1-1
TGTGCCACCAGCAGAGTTGCGGCAGGGGGCTATCAGCCCCAGCATTTT | CATSRVAAGGYQPQHF | TRBV15 | TRBD1 | - | TRBJ1-5
TGTGCTAGAGGACAGGGGGCCACTGAAGCTTTCTTT | CARGQGATEAFF | TRBV19 | TRBD1 | - | TRBJ1-1
TGCAGCCCGTGGACAGGGGGCGGCTATGGCTACACCTTC | CSPWTGGGYGYTF | TRBV29-1 | TRBD1 | few | TRBJ1-2
TGTGCCAGCAGCTTAACGGCGGGAGACCACGAGCAGTACTTC | CASSLTAGDHEQYF | TRBV7-3 | TRBD2 | - | TRBJ2-7
TGTGCCAGCAGTTTAACGAGGGGCCTTTATAGCAATCAGCCCCAGCATTTT | CASSLTRGLYSNQPQHF | TRBV10-3 | - | - | TRBJ1-5
TGTGCCAGTAGCTCGCCCAGGGGATCTGGGGCCAACGTCCTGACTTTC | CASSSPRGSGANVLTF | TRBV19 | - | many | TRBJ2-6
TGTGCCACCAGGAAGGGGGAACCACAGTCAAGCAAACAGCCCCAGCATTTT | CATRKGEPQSSKQPQHF | TRBV24-1 | - | - | TRBJ1-5
TGTGCCAGCAGCCAACGTACTAGCGCCTCCTACGAGCAGTACTTC | CASSQRTSASYEQYF | TRBV7-2 | TRBD2 | - | TRBJ2-7
TGCGCCAGCAGCTTGGAGGGGCAGACCCAGTACTTC | CASSLEGQTQYF | TRBV5-1 | - | - | TRBJ2-5
TGTGCCAGCAGCCAAGATCGGTGGGGACAGGGACCCACCGAGCAGTACTTC | CASSQDRWGQGPTEQYF | TRBV7-6 | TRBD1 | once | TRBJ2-7
TGTGCCAGCAGCTTTACCCAGGGCCCGAATCAGCCCCAGCATTTT | CASSFTQGPNQPQHF | TRBV7-2 | - | - | TRBJ1-5
TGCAGCGTTGACGAGGAAGGGGCTGGCTACACCTTC | CSVDEEGAGYTF | TRBV29-1 | - | - | TRBJ1-2